The 14 T cell receptor beta chains reported below all come from one sample, sequenced in a study of identical twins. MiXCR was run by TCRdb on the 5' RACE reads, yielding one entry per CDR3 protein. The sample lists a few hundred thousand distinct CDR3 sequences, 9% occurring once. Sequencing was done on a sample of naive T cells sorted from blood. These receptors were obtained from a woman between 50 and 59 years old in good health.

A few counts support this clonotype. The chain links TRBV24-1 to TRBJ2-6; 8 bases fit TRBD1. V was clipped by 4 bases and J by 3 bases; unmatched bases: 10. The CDR3 loop spans 18 amino acids. The germline CDR1 and CDR2 sequences are KGHDR and SFDVKD. The CDR3 DNA is TGTGCCACCAGTGACGCGGGACAGGCTCCATATGGGGCCAACGTCCTGACTTTC. Protein product: CATSDAGQAPYGANVLTF.

This sequence joins TRBV29-1 and TRBJ1-2, with 9 bases identical to TRBD1. Unmatched junction bases numbered 3, after V lost 4 bases and J lost 3 bases. Germline assignment: CDR1 SQVTM and CDR2 ANQGSEA. This CDR3 contains 13 residues. Here the CDR3 DNA reads TGCAGCGTTGGTCGGGACAGGGACTATGGCTACACCTTC. It encodes CSVGRDRDYGYTF. The full variable domain, with the rest looked up from reference TRBV29-1 and TRBJ1-2, is SAVISQKPSRDICQRGTSLTIQCQVDSQVTMMFWYRQQPGQSLTLIATANQGSEATYESGFVIDKFPISRPNLTFSTLTVSNMSPEDSSIYLCSVGRDRDYGYTFGSGTRLTVV.

This chain links TRBV7-9 with TRBJ2-7, with D unclear. Trimming left V 5 bases short and J 2 bases short, with 13 bases between. Germline loops: CDR1 SEHNR, CDR2 FQNEAQ (reference sequence). The CDR3 is made up of 14 amino acids. DNA of the CDR3: TGTGCCAGCAGCCATGGACCCGTAACCTACGAGCAGTACTTC. Its protein product is CASSHGPVTYEQYF. The full variable domain, with the rest looked up from reference TRBV7-9 and TRBJ2-7, is DTGVSQNPRHKITKRGQNVTFRCDPISEHNRLYWYRQTLGQGPEFLTYFQNEAQLEKSRLLSDRFSAERPKGSFSTLEIQRTEQGDSAMYLCASSHGPVTYEQYFGPGTRLTVT.

This chain connects TRBV24-1 to TRBJ2-7; D may correspond to TRBD1 or TRBD2 (5 bases each). Per the germline V gene, CDR1 is KGHDR and CDR2 is SFDVKD. CDR3 length: 16 amino acids. V lost 4 bases and J lost 0, with 15 bases in between. The CDR3 spells CATSDHRGQSSYEQYV. As DNA, the CDR3 is TGTGCCACCAGTGACCATCGGGGCCAATCCTCCTACGAGCAGTACGTC.

This clonotype showed up many times. This chain links TRBV5-1 with TRBJ2-1; no clear D gene. Germline V gene sequence: CDR1 SGHRS, CDR2 YFSETQ. Trimming took off 6 bases at V and 0 bases at J, with 7 bases between the two ends. CDR3 length: 13 residues. Written as DNA, the CDR3 is TGCGCCAGCAACGAGTTCTCCTACAATGAGCAGTTCTTC. Amino acids: CASNEFSYNEQFF.

This clonotype was picked up many times. This chain connects TRBV12-3 or TRBV12-4 to TRBJ1-5, with D unresolved. V lost 6 bases to trimming and J lost 6 bases, with 12 bases between them. The CDR3 is 13 residues long. CDR3 nucleotides: TGTGCCAGCAGGGAGGGTGTGGTTCAGCCCCAGCATTTT. Amino acids: CASREGVVQPQHF.

The chain has TRBV7-9 and TRBJ2-7; 7 positions match TRBD1. Germline lookup yields CDR1 SEHNR and CDR2 FQNEAQ (reference sequence). After removal of 4 bases from V and 3 bases from J, the junction contained 9 bases not matched to a gene. The CDR3 runs 15 residues. CDR3 sequence reads: CASSSRDSPIYEQYF. CDR3 in DNA: TGTGCCAGCAGCTCCCGGGACAGTCCCATCTACGAGCAGTACTTC. The full variable domain, its missing parts supplied by reference TRBV7-9 and TRBJ2-7, is DTGVSQNPRHKITKRGQNVTFRCDPISEHNRLYWYRQTLGQGPEFLTYFQNEAQLEKSRLLSDRFSAERPKGSFSTLEIQRTEQGDSAMYLCASSSRDSPIYEQYFGPGTRLTVT.

This clonotype has only a few counts. This chain connects TRBV6-1 to TRBJ1-2; D gene unclear. Germline V lookup: CDR1 MNHNS, CDR2 SASEGT. Trimming cost V 2 bases and J 0 bases, with 19 bases left between them. This CDR3 contains 18 residues. As DNA, the CDR3 is TGTGCCAGCAGTGAACTTGGGATGGGCAGCGGAGCTAACTATGGCTACACCTTC. As protein: CASSELGMGSGANYGYTF.

This clonotype was recorded a few times. The chain links TRBV7-6 to TRBJ2-2; D ambiguous. The length of the CDR3 is 14 residues. CDR1 SGHVS and CDR2 FNYEAQ come from the germline V gene. V was shortened by 2 bases and J by 4 bases, with 8 bases between the two germline ends. The CDR3 DNA sequence: TGTGCCAGCAGCTTAATTACTGCCACCGGGGAGCTGTTTTTT. It encodes CASSLITATGELFF.

In this sample, this clonotype turned up a few times. This chain joins TRBV6-6 and TRBJ2-2; D is perhaps TRBD2 (10 bases). V was clipped by 8 bases and J by 3 bases, with 22 bases between them. The CDR3 runs to 17 residues. Germline V gene sequence: CDR1 MNHNY, CDR2 SVGAGI (reference sequence). CDR3 amino acids: CASSETGGLAYTGELFF. DNA of the CDR3: TGTGCCAGCTCGGAGACAGGGGGACTAGCGTACACCGGGGAGCTGTTTTTT.

The rearrangement joins TRBV7-9 to TRBJ2-7; TRBD1 is a possible D gene (6 bases). Trimming shortened V by 8 bases and J by 1 base, and 18 bases separated the two germline ends. CDR1 and CDR2 from the germline V gene are SEHNR and FQNEAQ (reference sequence). The CDR3 sequence is 15 residues long. The CDR3 coding sequence is TGTGCCAGCCGGTCCCGGGACACGAGTTCCTACGAGCAGTACTTC. Protein product: CASRSRDTSSYEQYF.

This clonotype was picked up many times. This chain connects TRBV20-1 to TRBJ2-7, with 9 bases aligning to TRBD1. CDR1 and CDR2 from the germline V gene are DFQATT and SNEGSKA (reference sequence). The CDR3 consists of 15 residues. With V trimmed by 2 bases and J by 5 bases, 10 bases remained unmatched. CDR3 in DNA: TGCAGTGCTAGACCTCCGGGACAGGGTGAGCACGAGCAGTACTTC. Encoded protein: CSARPPGQGEHEQYF.

The chain recombines TRBV25-1 with TRBJ2-1; 13 bases are shared with TRBD2. The CDR3 length is 16 residues. Germline CDR1 MGHDK, CDR2 SYGVNS. The V segment lost 6 bases and the J segment 4 bases; nucleotides outside the gene matches: 6. The CDR3 nucleotides read TGTGCCAGCAGAGGACTAGCGGGAGTTGGGTACAATGAGCAGTTCTTC. Translating it yields CASRGLAGVGYNEQFF.

The gene calls are TRBV12-3 or TRBV12-4 and TRBJ1-2; D perhaps matches TRBD1 (5 bases). This CDR3 is 14 amino acids long. Trimming cost V 3 bases and J 2 bases, with 10 bases left between them. Written as DNA, the CDR3 is TGTGCCAGCAGTTTGGACAAAATAAACTATGGCTACACCTTC. Translating gives CASSLDKINYGYTF.